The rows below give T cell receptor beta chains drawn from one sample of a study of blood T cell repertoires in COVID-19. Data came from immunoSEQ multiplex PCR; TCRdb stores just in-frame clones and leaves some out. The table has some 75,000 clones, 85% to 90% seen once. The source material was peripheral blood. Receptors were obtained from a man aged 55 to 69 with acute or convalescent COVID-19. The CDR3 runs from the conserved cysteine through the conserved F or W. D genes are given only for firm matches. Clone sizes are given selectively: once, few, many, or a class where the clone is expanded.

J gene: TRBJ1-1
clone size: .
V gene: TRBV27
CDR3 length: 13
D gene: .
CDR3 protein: CASSQGIAAEAFF
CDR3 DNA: TGTGCCAGCAGTCAGGGGATTGCGGCTGAAGCTTTCTTT

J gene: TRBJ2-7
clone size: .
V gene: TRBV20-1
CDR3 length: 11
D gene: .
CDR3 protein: CSASRSYEQYF
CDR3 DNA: TGCAGTGCTTCGCGTTCCTACGAGCAGTACTTC

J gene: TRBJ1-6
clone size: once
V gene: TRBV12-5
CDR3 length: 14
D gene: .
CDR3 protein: CASGPGLYNSPLHF
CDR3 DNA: TGTGCTAGTGGTCCGGGACTTTATAATTCACCCCTCCACTTT

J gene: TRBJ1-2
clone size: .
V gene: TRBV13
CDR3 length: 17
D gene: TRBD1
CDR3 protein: CASSLSGTGEGSYGYTF
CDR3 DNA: TGTGCCAGCAGCTTATCCGGGACAGGGGAAGGTAGCTATGGCTACACCTTC

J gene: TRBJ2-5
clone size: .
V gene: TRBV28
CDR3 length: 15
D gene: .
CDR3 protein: CASSLFPEQEGAQYF
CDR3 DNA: TGTGCCAGCAGTTTATTCCCGGAACAAGAAGGGGCCCAGTACTTC

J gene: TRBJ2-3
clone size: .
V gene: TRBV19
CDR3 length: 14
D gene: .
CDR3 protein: CASSMIGGTDTQYF
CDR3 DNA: TGTGCCAGTAGTATGATTGGAGGCACAGATACGCAGTATTTT

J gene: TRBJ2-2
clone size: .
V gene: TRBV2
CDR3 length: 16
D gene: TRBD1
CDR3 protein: CASSESGQGGTGELFF
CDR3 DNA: TGTGCCAGCAGTGAATCGGGACAGGGTGGCACCGGGGAGCTGTTTTTT

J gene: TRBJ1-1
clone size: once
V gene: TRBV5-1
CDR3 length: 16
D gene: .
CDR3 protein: CASSYGQPNLNTEAFF
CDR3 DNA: TGCGCCAGCAGCTATGGACAGCCTAACCTGAACACTGAAGCTTTCTTT

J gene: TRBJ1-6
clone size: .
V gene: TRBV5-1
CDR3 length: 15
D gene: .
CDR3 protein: CASSLGQGGNSPLHF
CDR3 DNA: TGCGCCAGCAGCTTGGGGCAGGGAGGCAATTCACCCCTCCACTTT

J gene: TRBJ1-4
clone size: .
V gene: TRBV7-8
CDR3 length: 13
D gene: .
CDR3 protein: CASSSYREEKLFF
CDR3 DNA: TGTGCCAGCAGCTCTTACAGGGAGGAAAAACTGTTTTTT

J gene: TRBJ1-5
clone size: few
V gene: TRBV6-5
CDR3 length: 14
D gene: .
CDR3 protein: CASSSGQHNQPQHF
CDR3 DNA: TGTGCCAGCAGCTCTGGACAGCACAATCAGCCCCAGCATTTT

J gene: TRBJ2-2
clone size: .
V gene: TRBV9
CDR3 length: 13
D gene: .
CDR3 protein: CASSPSYTGELFF
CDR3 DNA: TGTGCCAGCAGCCCCAGTTACACCGGGGAGCTGTTTTTT

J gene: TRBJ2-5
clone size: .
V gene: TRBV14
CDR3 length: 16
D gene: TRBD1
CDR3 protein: CASSPLPGQGVETQYF
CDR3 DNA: TGTGCCAGCAGCCCCCTCCCGGGACAGGGGGTAGAGACCCAGTACTTC

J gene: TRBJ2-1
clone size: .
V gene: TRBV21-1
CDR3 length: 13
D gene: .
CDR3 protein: CASSLLVSNEQFF
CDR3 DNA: TGTGCCAGCAGCCTTCTAGTTTCCAATGAGCAGTTCTTC

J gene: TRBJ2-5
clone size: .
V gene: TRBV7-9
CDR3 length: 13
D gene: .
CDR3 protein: CASSSPGLETQYF
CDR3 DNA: TGTGCCAGCAGCTCACCGGGACTAGAGACCCAGTACTTC

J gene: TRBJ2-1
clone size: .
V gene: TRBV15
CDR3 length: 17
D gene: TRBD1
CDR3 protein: CATSRERQGASYNEQFF
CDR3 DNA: TGTGCCACCAGCAGAGAGAGACAGGGGGCTTCCTACAATGAGCAGTTCTTC

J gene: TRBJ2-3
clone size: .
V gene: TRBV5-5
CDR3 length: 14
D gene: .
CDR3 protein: CASSPDTYTDTQYF
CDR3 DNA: TGTGCCAGCAGCCCGGACACTTACACAGATACGCAGTATTTT

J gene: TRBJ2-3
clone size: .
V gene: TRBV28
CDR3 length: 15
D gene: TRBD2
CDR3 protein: CASSPQASGGDTQYF
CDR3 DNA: TGTGCCAGCAGCCCTCAGGCTAGCGGGGGTGATACGCAGTATTTT

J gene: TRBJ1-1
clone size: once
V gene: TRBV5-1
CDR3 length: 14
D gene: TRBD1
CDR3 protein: CASTAGQGITEAFF
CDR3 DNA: TGCGCCAGCACGGCGGGACAGGGGATCACTGAAGCTTTCTTT

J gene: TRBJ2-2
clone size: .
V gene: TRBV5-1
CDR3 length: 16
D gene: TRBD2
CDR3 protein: CASSWTSGLGAGELFF
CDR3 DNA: TGCGCCAGCAGCTGGACTAGCGGCTTGGGGGCCGGGGAGCTGTTTTTT

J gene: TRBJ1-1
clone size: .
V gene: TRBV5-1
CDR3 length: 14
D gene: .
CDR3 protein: CASSSQGGNTEAFF
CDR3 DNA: TGCGCCAGCAGCTCCCAGGGAGGGAACACTGAAGCTTTCTTT

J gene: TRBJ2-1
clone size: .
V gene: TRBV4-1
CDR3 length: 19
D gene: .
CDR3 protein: CASSQDFYGGVSSYNEQFF
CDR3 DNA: TGCGCCAGCAGCCAAGATTTTTACGGCGGTGTGAGCTCCTACAATGAGCAGTTCTTC

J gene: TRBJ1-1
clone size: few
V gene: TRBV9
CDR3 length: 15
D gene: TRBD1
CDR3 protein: CASSTQGAADTEAFF
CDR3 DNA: TGTGCCAGCAGCACTCAGGGGGCAGCTGACACTGAAGCTTTCTTT

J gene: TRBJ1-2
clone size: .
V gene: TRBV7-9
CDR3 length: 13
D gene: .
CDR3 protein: CASSFGRDYGYTF
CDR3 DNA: TGTGCCAGCAGCTTCGGCAGGGACTATGGCTACACCTTC

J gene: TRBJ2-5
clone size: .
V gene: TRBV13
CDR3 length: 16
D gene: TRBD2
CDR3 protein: CASSSGLAGSQETQYF
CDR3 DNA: TGTGCCAGCAGCTCGGGACTAGCGGGGAGCCAAGAGACCCAGTACTTC

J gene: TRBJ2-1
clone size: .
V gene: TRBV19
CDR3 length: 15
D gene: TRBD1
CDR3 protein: CASSMRSDRGNEQFF
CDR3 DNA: TGTGCCAGTAGTATGCGCTCGGACAGGGGCAATGAGCAGTTCTTC

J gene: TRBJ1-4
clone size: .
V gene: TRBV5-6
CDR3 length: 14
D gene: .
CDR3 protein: CASSSPDFNEKLFF
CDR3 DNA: TGTGCCAGCAGCTCCCCCGACTTCAATGAAAAACTGTTTTTT

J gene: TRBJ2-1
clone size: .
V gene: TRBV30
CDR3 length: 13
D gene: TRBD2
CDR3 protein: CALFGTRTNEQFF
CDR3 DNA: TGTGCTCTTTTCGGGACTAGAACCAATGAGCAGTTCTTC

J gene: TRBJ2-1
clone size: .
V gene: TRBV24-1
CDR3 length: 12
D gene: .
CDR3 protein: CATSDLGRVQFF
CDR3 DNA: TGTGCCACCAGTGATTTGGGGCGGGTTCAGTTCTTC

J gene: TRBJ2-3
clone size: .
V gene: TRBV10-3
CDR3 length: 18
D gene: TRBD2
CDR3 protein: CAISESGTSGGFTDTQYF
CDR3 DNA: TGTGCCATCAGTGAGTCGGGGACTAGCGGGGGGTTCACAGATACGCAGTATTTT